The next 30 T cell receptor beta chains were all read from a single sample in a study of OX40 agonist ivuxolimab in advanced cancers. The table came from immunoSEQ multiplex PCR; TCRdb's copy has only in-frame clones and leaves some out. This sample has roughly 15,000 clones; over 75% occur once, and the top ten carry about 12%. Sample: CD4+ or CD8+ T cells sorted from blood, taken in a trial of the OX40 agonist ivuxolimab. These receptors came from an adult with an advanced solid tumor such as melanoma, head and neck, liver or kidney cancer.

The chain is built from TRBV19 and TRBJ2-1, with 12 nucleotides matching TRBD2. Losses at the gene ends were 6 bases for V and 5 bases for J; bases not matched to a gene: 8. The length of the CDR3 is 16 residues. From germline, CDR1 is LNHDA and CDR2 SQIVND (reference sequence). CDR3 residues: CASRRLAGERDNEQFF. The DNA of the CDR3 is TGTGCCAGTAGGAGACTAGCGGGAGAAAGAGACAATGAGCAGTTCTTC.

This rearrangement joins TRBV19 to TRBJ1-1; D gene unclear. V was shortened by 1 base and J by 6 bases, with 9 bases between the two germline ends. From germline, CDR1 is LNHDA and CDR2 SQIVND (reference sequence). The CDR3 has 13 residues. The CDR3 DNA sequence: TGTGCCAGTAGTATAGTAGGCATCTCTGAAGCTTTCTTT. Translating it yields CASSIVGISEAFF.

The chain links TRBV9 to TRBJ2-2; maybe TRBD1 (6 bases). The CDR3 runs to 19 residues. Deletions cut 1 base from V and 1 base from J, with 20 bases between. CDR1 and CDR2 (germline): SGDLS, YYNGEE. CDR3 residues: CASSVRPRMGAENTGELFF. CDR3 sequence (DNA): TGTGCCAGCAGCGTACGGCCCCGAATGGGGGCCGAGAACACCGGGGAGCTGTTTTTT.

V gene TRBV29-1 combines with J gene TRBJ2-2, with D perhaps matching TRBD1 or TRBD2 (5 bases each). The CDR3 totals 15 residues. CDR1 SQVTM and CDR2 ANQGSEA come from the germline V gene. The germline V and J ends were trimmed by 4 bases and 7 bases, with 19 bases remaining between them. As DNA, the CDR3 is TGCAGCGTTGGGGCGGTGAGGGGCGCGGGCGGGGAGCTGTTTTTT. Amino acid sequence: CSVGAVRGAGGELFF.

The chain employs TRBV27 and TRBJ2-7; 14 bases align to TRBD2. With V trimmed by 4 bases and J by 6 bases, 2 bases remained unmatched. The germline CDR1 and CDR2 sequences are MNHEY and SMNVEV (reference sequence). The CDR3 length is 14 residues. In nucleotides, the CDR3 is TGTGCCAGCAGTTGGACTAGCGGGAGGACCGAGCAGTACTTC. Encoded protein: CASSWTSGRTEQYF.

The CDR3 protein is CASSWRETQYF. CDR3 nucleotide sequence: TGCGCCAGCAGCTGGAGGGAGACCCAGTACTTC. The rearrangement links TRBV5-1 to TRBJ2-5; the D gene is possibly TRBD2 (5 bases). The CDR3 is made up of 11 amino acids. The V end lost 3 bases, the J end lost 5 bases, and 5 bases lay between the germline ends. CDR1 and CDR2 from the germline V gene are SGHRS and YFSETQ. Full variable domain (remainder filled in from reference TRBV5-1 and TRBJ2-5): KAGVTQTPRYLIKTRGQQVTLSCSPISGHRSVSWYQQTPGQGLQFLFEYFSETQRNKGNFPGRFSGRQFSNSRSEMNVSTLELGDSALYLCASSWRETQYFGPGTRLLVL.

In its sample, this clone was seen a few times. The gene calls are TRBV19 and TRBJ1-5; D ambiguous. V gave up 5 bases and J gave up 7 bases, with 18 bases separating them. There are 15 residues in the CDR3. CDR1 and CDR2 (germline): LNHDA, SQIVND (reference sequence). The CDR3 nucleotides read TGTGCCAGTAGTGAGGACGCATATGAAGTGCAGCCCCAGCATTTT. Translation gives CASSEDAYEVQPQHF.

This clone came up a few times. V gene TRBV5-1 combines with J gene TRBJ1-3, with no clear D. Germline CDR1 is SGHRS and CDR2 is YFSETQ. The V end was cut by 0 bases, the J end by 0 bases, with 10 bases between. This CDR3 comprises 16 residues. As DNA, the CDR3 is TGCGCCAGCAGCTTGGCCATCGGGTACTCTGGAAACACCATATATTTT. This gives the protein CASSLAIGYSGNTIYF. The full variable domain, rest sourced from reference TRBV5-1 and TRBJ1-3, is KAGVTQTPRYLIKTRGQQVTLSCSPISGHRSVSWYQQTPGQGLQFLFEYFSETQRNKGNFPGRFSGRQFSNSRSEMNVSTLELGDSALYLCASSLAIGYSGNTIYFGEGSWLTVV.

The chain uses TRBV7-2 and TRBJ2-2, with TRBD1 identical over 9 bases. Germline V CDR1 and CDR2: SGHTA, FQGNSA. The CDR3 has 17 residues. Trimming at V came to 5 bases and at J to 4 bases, leaving 11 bases not matched to a gene. In DNA, the CDR3 is TGTGCCAGCAGCCCCTTGGCCGGGACAGGGTTCACCGGGGAGCTGTTTTTT. Its translation is CASSPLAGTGFTGELFF. The whole variable domain, filled in from reference TRBV7-2 and TRBJ2-2, reads GAGVSQSPSNKVTEKGKDVELRCDPISGHTALYWYRQSLGQGLEFLIYFQGNSAPDKSGLPSDRFSAERTGGSVSTLTIQRTQQEDSAVYLCASSPLAGTGFTGELFFGEGSRLTVL.

The gene calls are TRBV27 and TRBJ2-1, with TRBD1 as a possible D gene (6 bases). CDR3 size: 13 residues. Germline V CDR1 and CDR2: MNHEY, SMNVEV (reference sequence). Trimming shortened V by 0 bases and J by 9 bases, and 9 bases separated the two germline ends. CDR3 in amino acids: CASSLSPTGEQFF. In nucleotides, the CDR3 is TGTGCCAGCAGTTTATCCCCGACAGGTGAGCAGTTCTTC.

The chain links TRBV7-9 to TRBJ1-1; possibly TRBD1 for D (5 bases). Germline V gene sequence: CDR1 SEHNR, CDR2 FQNEAQ (reference sequence). V lost 1 base and J lost 1, with 10 bases in between. There are 15 residues in the CDR3. The CDR3: CASSLGFGANTEAFF. CDR3 in DNA: TGTGCCAGCAGCTTAGGTTTCGGGGCGAACACTGAAGCTTTCTTT.

This chain connects TRBV30 to TRBJ1-2; D unresolved. V shed 5 bases and J shed 6 bases, with 10 bases lying between them. CDR3 length: 11 amino acids. CDR1 is GTSNPN and CDR2 is SVGIG in the germline V gene (reference sequence). This CDR3 reads CAWQSVDGYTF. The CDR3 DNA reads as TGTGCCTGGCAGTCGGTGGATGGCTACACCTTC.

The chain links TRBV19 to TRBJ2-1, with D tentatively TRBD1 or TRBD2 (8 bases each). Between the trimmed V and J ends, which lost 7 bases and 8 bases, there was a span of 21 bases. The CDR3 is 15 amino acids. Germline CDR1 is LNHDA and CDR2 is SQIVND (reference sequence). The CDR3 is CASTPVAGQAHEQFF. The CDR3 bases are TGTGCCAGTACCCCCGTAGCGGGACAGGCACATGAGCAGTTCTTC.

The V gene is TRBV7-6, the J gene TRBJ2-3, with 7 bases lining up with TRBD2. The ends lost 5 bases at V and 2 bases at J; junction bases unmatched: 7. From germline, CDR1 is SGHVS and CDR2 FNYEAQ. CDR3 length: 15 residues. Written as DNA, the CDR3 is TGTGCCAGCAGCAACCTAGCGGATAACACAGATACGCAGTATTTT. Encoded protein: CASSNLADNTDTQYF.

The chain has TRBV5-5 and TRBJ1-5; no reliable D call. Germline loops: CDR1 SGHKS, CDR2 YYEKEE (reference sequence). The CDR3 length is 13 residues. Trimming removed 2 bases from V and 6 bases from J, with 9 bases in between. The CDR3 DNA sequence: TGTGCCAGCAGCTTTAGGTTGAGTCAGCCCCAGCATTTT. This sequence encodes CASSFRLSQPQHF.

The chain combines TRBV4-1 with TRBJ2-1, with D perhaps TRBD1 or TRBD2 (5 bases each). The germline gives CDR1 MGHRA, CDR2 YSYEKL. The CDR3 is made up of 16 amino acids. Deletions cut 1 base from V and 1 base from J, with 11 bases between. The CDR3 spells CASSQVTRGSYNEQFF. CDR3 in DNA: TGCGCCAGCAGCCAAGTAACTAGGGGATCCTACAATGAGCAGTTCTTC.

The rearrangement joins TRBV20-1 to TRBJ2-5; D ambiguous. V lost 0 bases and J lost 5, with 4 bases in between. CDR1 is DFQATT, CDR2 SNEGSKA, per germline (reference sequence). CDR3 size: 11 residues. CDR3 sequence: CSARDRETQYF. As DNA, the CDR3 is TGCAGTGCTAGAGATCGGGAGACCCAGTACTTC.

The CDR3 protein is CSVSTDGYEQYF. DNA for the CDR3: TGCAGCGTTTCGACAGATGGCTACGAGCAGTACTTC. The chain employs TRBV29-1 and TRBJ2-7; tentative D call: TRBD1 (5 bases). V lost 5 bases to trimming and J lost 3 bases, with 11 bases between them. The germline gives CDR1 SQVTM, CDR2 ANQGSEA. This CDR3 comprises 12 residues.

V is TRBV4-2 and J is TRBJ1-2, with a possible D match to TRBD1 (5 bases). Trimming took 0 bases from V and 0 from J, leaving 20 bases between them. Looked up from germline, CDR1 is LGHNA and CDR2 is YNFKEQ. This CDR3 comprises 19 residues. CDR3: CASSQESRKGEPPNYGYTF. The CDR3 DNA is TGTGCCAGCAGCCAAGAGAGTCGTAAAGGGGAACCCCCTAACTATGGCTACACCTTC.

The chain recombines TRBV27 with TRBJ2-1; no firm D call. V shed 3 bases and J shed 6 bases, with 9 bases lying between them. Looked up from germline, CDR1 is MNHEY and CDR2 is SMNVEV (reference sequence). CDR3 length equals 13 residues. Here the CDR3 reads CASSLDSGNEQFF. The CDR3 DNA reads TGTGCCAGCAGTTTGGATAGTGGCAATGAGCAGTTCTTC.

This clone showed up just a few times. This chain joins TRBV7-8 and TRBJ1-2; 7 bases map to TRBD1. The CDR3 consists of 16 residues. The germline V gene has CDR1 SGHVS and CDR2 FQNEAQ. With 5 bases clipped from V and 4 bases from J, the junction kept 13 bases outside the gene matches. CDR3 bases: TGTGCCAGCAGCCCCTTTGCGGCAGGGGGTGGCTATGGCTACACCTTC. This gives the protein CASSPFAAGGGYGYTF.

The CDR3 reads CASSQDNSYEQYF. The CDR3 coding sequence is TGCGCCAGCAGCCAAGACAACTCCTACGAGCAGTACTTC. The chain employs TRBV4-1 and TRBJ2-7, with unresolved D. Looked up from germline, CDR1 is MGHRA and CDR2 is YSYEKL. This CDR3 is 13 amino acids long. V was cut by 0 bases and J by 0 bases, with 3 bases left in between.

V and J are TRBV9 and TRBJ2-3; TRBD1 might be the D (5 bases). This CDR3 is 14 amino acids long. Germline CDR1 SGDLS, CDR2 YYNGEE. Trimming took 0 bases from V and 5 from J, leaving 10 bases between them. The CDR3, as DNA: TGTGCCAGCAGCGTAGGGGGCTTTGGAGATACGCAGTATTTT. Translating it yields CASSVGGFGDTQYF.

V is TRBV6-5 and J is TRBJ1-2, with D uncertain. V was clipped by 5 bases and J by 4 bases, with 8 bases between them. The CDR3 length is 12 residues. Germline assignment: CDR1 MNHEY and CDR2 SVGAGI. Written as DNA, the CDR3 is TGTGCCAGCAGTAAGGCGGGCTATGGCTACACCTTC. Encoded protein: CASSKAGYGYTF.

The V call is TRBV7-3, the J call TRBJ2-3; D is possibly TRBD1 (5 bases). Trimming removed 1 base from V and 6 bases from J, with 14 bases in between. The V gene's germline CDR1 is SGHTA and CDR2 FQGTGA. The length of the CDR3 is 15 residues. CDR3 in DNA: TGTGCCAGCAGCTTAAAGGGGATTATCCCGGATACGCAGTATTTT. Translating it yields CASSLKGIIPDTQYF. Filled out from reference TRBV7-3 and TRBJ2-3, the complete variable domain reads GAGVSQTPSNKVTEKGKYVELRCDPISGHTALYWYRQSLGQGPEFLIYFQGTGAADDSGLPNDRFFAVRPEGSVSTLKIQRTERGDSAVYLCASSLKGIIPDTQYFGPGTRLTVL.

The chain has TRBV7-3 and TRBJ2-1, with 10 bases aligning to TRBD1. Germline V CDR1 and CDR2: SGHTA, FQGTGA. The CDR3 has 14 residues. Trimming removed 5 bases from V and 7 bases from J; junction bases left unmatched: 5. This CDR3 is CASSAGQGWNEQFF. The CDR3 DNA sequence: TGTGCCAGCAGCGCGGGACAGGGGTGGAATGAGCAGTTCTTC.

A word on this clone: The junction and the germline gene differ at one end; a read error may be behind it. This chain connects TRBV4-3 to TRBJ1-1; weak D call: TRBD1 (5 bases). Germline V lookup: CDR1 LGHNA, CDR2 YSLEER. The CDR3 totals 15 residues. This chain's CDR3 is CVSSQDHRMDTEAFF. CDR3 nucleotide sequence: TGCGTCAGCAGCCAAGATCACAGGATGGATACTGAAGCTTTCTTT.

This clone has a handful of counts. The rearrangement uses TRBV28 and TRBJ1-5; a possible D gene is TRBD1 (6 bases). V was clipped by 3 bases and J by 4 bases, with 16 bases between them. Germline CDR1 and CDR2: MDHEN and SYDVKM. The CDR3 loop spans 16 amino acids. The CDR3 sequence is CASSFGQGRGNQPQHF. CDR3 in DNA: TGTGCCAGCAGTTTCGGTCAGGGGCGCGGTAATCAGCCCCAGCATTTT.

The genes are TRBV5-4 and TRBJ1-1; possibly TRBD1 for D (5 bases). V gave up 3 bases and J gave up 5 bases, with 8 bases separating them. Per germline, CDR1 SGHNT and CDR2 YYREEE (reference sequence). The length of the CDR3 is 12 residues. The CDR3 DNA sequence: TGTGCCAGCAGCTGGGGGGTAACTGAAGCTTTCTTT. Encoded protein: CASSWGVTEAFF.

The chain employs TRBV28 and TRBJ2-5; 12 bases agree with TRBD2. Trimming took 7 bases from V and 4 from J; bases not matched to a gene: 4. CDR3 length equals 14 residues. Germline V gene sequence: CDR1 MDHEN, CDR2 SYDVKM. CDR3 in DNA: TGTGCCAGCACCCTAGCGGGAGGGGGAGAGACCCAGTACTTC. This translates into CASTLAGGGETQYF. Variable domain in full (rest from reference TRBV28 and TRBJ2-5): DVKVTQSSRYLVKRTGEKVFLECVQDMDHENMFWYRQDPGLGLRLIYFSYDVKMKEKGDIPEGYSVSREKKERFSLILESASTNQTSMYLCASTLAGGGETQYFGPGTRLLVL.